The entry below gives a single T cell receptor beta chain sequence along with its context. How the authors handled the data: Amplification from reference gene primers served as the basis for estimated nucleated cell counts. The method was immunoSEQ multiplex PCR; TCRdb's version includes in-frame clones alone and lacks a portion of them. D and trimming come from the DNA, and the V and J calls and clone size come from that table. The repertoire holds 150,000 to 200,000 clones, with about 86% as singletons. The CDR3 spans 16 residues. Germline trimming cut 3 bases from V and 1 base from J; bases unmatched to any gene: 7. Germline CDR1 ENHRY, CDR2 SYGVKD. The sample is drawn from a study of blood T cell repertoires in COVID-19. Overall study context: Material from acute and convalescent COVID-19 was sourced from the United States, Italy and Spain. Sources were T cells, B-cell-depleted T cells, or PBMCs; the material itself was cDNA or gDNA.

The sequence was collected from a woman in her sixties or seventies who had recovered from COVID-19. Input material: peripheral blood. The rearrangement uses TRBV10-3 and TRBJ2-7; 9 positions match TRBD1. This CDR3 reads CAISDPGQGRSYEQYF. CDR3 DNA sequence: TGTGCCATCAGTGATCCGGGACAGGGTAGGTCCTACGAGCAGTACTTC.